The 24 T cell receptor beta chains given below trace back to one sample, sequenced in a study of T-cell reconstitution after alpha-beta-depleted transplantation in children. Unique molecular identifiers tagged the TCRbeta library. TCRdb reprocessed the PCR reads via MiXCR and lists one record per CDR3 protein. The table shows a few hundred thousand distinct CDR3 sequences, with 13% occurring only once. This specimen consisted of PBMCs, mostly from graft donor cells, obtained 360 days after TCRalphabeta/CD19-depleted stem cell transplant. Receptors were obtained from a male patient between 10 and 17 years old who had a stem cell transplant for acute myeloid leukemia, so the T cells may come from the graft donor.

This clonotype was seen a few times. The genes are TRBV7-3 and TRBJ2-1; 10 nucleotides line up with TRBD2. This CDR3 contains 16 residues. The V gene end was trimmed by 5 bases and the J gene end by 4 bases; junction bases not matched to a gene: 8. CDR1 and CDR2 (germline): SGHTA, FQGTGA. The CDR3 reads CASSISGLAMYNEQFF. In DNA form, the CDR3 reads TGTGCCAGCAGCATCTCGGGACTAGCGATGTACAATGAGCAGTTCTTC.

The gene calls are TRBV6-1 and TRBJ2-2; D not resolved. V lost 6 bases, J lost 5 bases, and 13 bases lay in between. The CDR3 totals 14 residues. The germline V gene encodes CDR1 MNHNS and CDR2 SASEGT. The CDR3 nucleotides read TGTGCCAGCAGCCCTAACCAGTTGACCGGGGAGCTGTTTTTT. It codes for CASSPNQLTGELFF.

This clonotype was counted many times. CDR3 region: CSARGIGLAGGNEQFF. The CDR3 DNA reads as TGCAGTGCTAGAGGGATAGGGCTAGCGGGAGGCAATGAGCAGTTCTTC. The chain combines TRBV20-1 with TRBJ2-1; 11 bases are shared with TRBD2. CDR1 DFQATT and CDR2 SNEGSKA come from the germline V gene (reference sequence). After removal of 1 base from V and 6 bases from J, the junction contained 8 bases not matched to a gene. CDR3 length: 16 amino acids.

This clonotype has more than one count but fewer than ten. J is TRBJ2-7 and V is TRBV20-1; D might be TRBD2 (5 bases). This CDR3 has 13 amino acids. CDR1 and CDR2 (germline): DFQATT, SNEGSKA (reference sequence). Trimming pared 6 bases from V and 4 bases from J, leaving 16 bases between. For the CDR3, the DNA is TGCAGTGCCCCGTTTCCGGGGAAATACGAGCAGTACTTC. Protein sequence: CSAPFPGKYEQYF.

This clonotype was detected a few times. The junction differs from germline at one of its ends, possibly a read error. The gene calls are TRBV20-1 and TRBJ2-7, with TRBD2 matching 13 bases. Per germline, CDR1 DFQATT and CDR2 SNEGSKA (reference sequence). This CDR3 spans 17 amino acids. As DNA, the CDR3 is TGCAGTGCCAGAGAGACTAGCGGGAGGTTCAGCTCCTACGAGCAGTACTTC. The encoded protein is CSARETSGRFSSYEQYF.

The rearrangement uses TRBV6-2 or TRBV6-3 and TRBJ1-3, with no clear D. The CDR3 runs 14 residues. The germline V gene has CDR1 MNHEY and CDR2 SVGEGT. V was clipped by 2 bases and J by 2 bases, with 7 bases between them. CDR3 coding DNA: TGTGCCAGCAGTTACGCCGATCCTGGAAACACCATATATTTT. This encodes CASSYADPGNTIYF.

This clonotype was detected ten times or more. This chain links TRBV7-9 with TRBJ1-2; a possible D gene is TRBD1 (5 bases). V was cut by 2 bases and J by 7 bases, with 11 bases left in between. The germline V gene encodes CDR1 SEHNR and CDR2 FQNEAQ (reference sequence). This CDR3 has 13 residues. The CDR3 here is CASSLKAGSGYTF. In DNA, the CDR3 is TGTGCCAGCAGCTTAAAGGCAGGGTCTGGCTACACCTTC.

The chain links TRBV18 to TRBJ2-1; unclear D gene. This CDR3 contains 12 residues. The germline V gene has CDR1 KGHSH and CDR2 LQKENI. V lost 0 bases and J 9 bases, leaving 6 bases between the germline ends. CDR3 sequence: CASSPPSSEQFF. For the CDR3, the DNA is TGTGCCAGCTCACCACCGAGCAGTGAGCAGTTCTTC.

A single count supports this clonotype. The chain couples TRBV20-1 to TRBJ2-5, with TRBD1 matching 7 bases. Germline V lookup: CDR1 DFQATT, CDR2 SNEGSKA (reference sequence). V shed 0 bases, J shed 5 bases, and the junction held 6 bases outside the gene matches. The CDR3 has 14 amino acids. The CDR3 loop reads CSARDPGTVETQYF. CDR3 nucleotide sequence: TGCAGTGCTAGAGATCCCGGGACAGTGGAGACCCAGTACTTC.

A few counts support this clonotype. The chain recombines TRBV24-1 with TRBJ2-5; TRBD1 agrees at 8 bases. Germline-derived CDR1 and CDR2 are KGHDR and SFDVKD. This CDR3 comprises 16 residues. V lost 0 bases and J lost 4; bases outside the gene matches: 6. The CDR3, as DNA: TGTGCCACCAGTGATTTGCCCCAGGGGGCTGGAGAGACCCAGTACTTC. Its translation: CATSDLPQGAGETQYF.

V usage is TRBV28 and J usage is TRBJ2-3, with D maybe TRBD1 (8 bases). Germline CDR1 reads MDHEN; CDR2 reads SYDVKM. This CDR3 spans 15 amino acids. The V end lost 5 bases, the J end lost 0 bases, and 12 bases lay between the germline ends. The CDR3 coding sequence is TGTGCCAGCAGTGCACAGGGGGGGAGCACAGATACGCAGTATTTT. Translation gives CASSAQGGSTDTQYF.

This chain connects TRBV14 to TRBJ1-4, with a possible D match to TRBD1 (6 bases). This CDR3 is built from 15 residues. Germline V CDR1 and CDR2: SGHDN, FVKESK. V was trimmed by 6 bases and J by 8 bases, leaving 19 bases between them. The CDR3 nucleotides read TGTGCCAGCAGTAAGTCACCAGGGGCAGGAGAAAAACTGTTTTTT. Protein sequence: CASSKSPGAGEKLFF.

This clonotype was counted a few times. J is TRBJ2-2 and V is TRBV20-1, with 7 bases lining up with TRBD1. V was pared by 4 bases and J by 6 bases, with 11 bases of the junction left unmatched. CDR1 and CDR2 (germline): DFQATT, SNEGSKA (reference sequence). The CDR3 runs to 15 residues. CDR3: CSAKTRQGGPGELFF. The DNA for the CDR3 is TGCAGTGCTAAAACCCGACAGGGCGGACCCGGGGAGCTGTTTTTT.

The rearrangement uses TRBV6-1 and TRBJ1-6; TRBD1 is a possible D gene (6 bases). Trimming removed 7 bases at V and 4 bases at J, with 11 bases between. Germline loops: CDR1 MNHNS, CDR2 SASEGT. The CDR3 consists of 14 residues. DNA for the CDR3: TGTGCCAGCACCCCAGGGGAGTATAATTCACCCCTCCACTTT. Its protein product is CASTPGEYNSPLHF.

The genes are TRBV3-1 and TRBJ2-3; D gene ambiguous. Trimming shortened V by 4 bases and J by 7 bases, and 9 bases separated the two germline ends. This CDR3 spans 12 amino acids. The germline V gene has CDR1 LGHDT and CDR2 YNNKEL (reference sequence). The CDR3, as DNA: TGTGCCAGCAGCCCTGATCCCAATACGCAGTATTTT. Its protein product is CASSPDPNTQYF.

The V call is TRBV20-1, the J call TRBJ2-2; 7 bases match TRBD1. Trimming took 6 bases from V and 7 from J; bases not matched to a gene: 8. Germline V gives CDR1 DFQATT, CDR2 SNEGSKA (reference sequence). The CDR3 spans 13 residues. CDR3 sequence: CSARGQRSGELFF. CDR3 nucleotides: TGCAGTGCGAGGGGACAGAGAAGCGGGGAGCTGTTTTTT.

This chain connects TRBV7-6 to TRBJ2-3; the D gene is possibly TRBD2 (6 bases). V lost 2 bases and J lost 2, with 11 bases in between. The CDR3 is 15 amino acids. In germline, CDR1 is SGHVS, CDR2 FNYEAQ. CDR3 sequence: CASSLLASATDTQYF. CDR3 nucleotide sequence: TGTGCCAGCAGCTTACTAGCTAGCGCCACAGATACGCAGTATTTT.

A few counts support this clonotype. The rearrangement links TRBV7-3 to TRBJ2-1; TRBD1 matches at 7 bases. The germline CDR1 and CDR2 sequences are SGHTA and FQGTGA. The CDR3 totals 16 residues. After removal of 4 bases from V and 0 bases from J, the junction contained 6 bases not matched to a gene. The DNA of the CDR3 is TGTGCCAGCAGCTCCATTCAGGGGGTCTCCTACAATGAGCAGTTCTTC. It yields the protein CASSSIQGVSYNEQFF.

This chain connects TRBV11-2 to TRBJ2-7; tentatively, D is TRBD2 (5 bases). The CDR3 length is 15 residues. Germline CDR1 reads SGHAT; CDR2 reads FQNNGV. Trimming left V 7 bases short and J 6 bases short, with 22 bases between. The CDR3 spells CASIPEALYRGEQYF. Here the CDR3 DNA reads TGTGCCAGCATCCCTGAGGCGCTTTATCGGGGCGAGCAGTACTTC.

In its sample, this clonotype was seen a few times. V and J are TRBV28 and TRBJ2-5; tentatively, D is TRBD1 (5 bases). Trimming left V 8 bases short and J 5 bases short, with 15 bases between. Germline V CDR1 and CDR2: MDHEN, SYDVKM. The CDR3 has 13 amino acids. CDR3 nucleotides: TGTGCCAGCTCCAACCCAGGGAAGGAGACCCAGTACTTC. It yields the protein CASSNPGKETQYF.

This sequence joins TRBV3-1 and TRBJ1-1; 7 nucleotides align to TRBD1. The J segment lost 0 bases and the V segment lost 5 bases, leaving 6 bases of the junction unmatched. This CDR3 has 15 amino acids. From germline, CDR1 is LGHDT and CDR2 YNNKEL (reference sequence). The CDR3 sequence is CASSKGQLLNTEAFF. The CDR3 DNA reads as TGTGCCAGCAGCAAGGGACAGCTTCTGAACACTGAAGCTTTCTTT.

This rearrangement joins TRBV12-3 or TRBV12-4 to TRBJ2-5; perhaps D is TRBD1 or TRBD2 (5 bases each). The CDR3 contains 15 residues. V was cut by 4 bases and J by 2 bases, with 14 bases left in between. CDR3 amino acids: CASSSLPGLQETQYF. CDR3 sequence (DNA): TGTGCCAGCAGTTCCTTACCGGGGCTTCAAGAGACCCAGTACTTC.

With regard to this clonotype: A single base separates this from a much larger clone, so it may be a read error. The V gene is TRBV3-1, the J gene TRBJ2-1; the match to TRBD2 covers 12 bases. Germline V gene data show CDR1 as LGHDT and CDR2 as YNNKEL (reference sequence). This CDR3 has 18 residues. The CDR3 nucleotides are TGTGCCGGCAGCCAAGATCTAGGCCTAGCGGGAGGGCGCAATGAGCAGTTCTTC. Encoded protein: CAGSQDLGLAGGRNEQFF.

The chain recombines TRBV27 with TRBJ1-4, with no clear D. The length of the CDR3 is 15 residues. The germline V gene encodes CDR1 MNHEY and CDR2 SMNVEV (reference sequence). V dropped 2 bases and J dropped 6 bases, with 13 bases sitting between them. The CDR3 sequence is CASSLIAAGDEKLFF. CDR3 in DNA: TGTGCCAGCAGTTTAATAGCGGCAGGTGATGAAAAACTGTTTTTT.